The clone carrying this TCR beta chain was seen ten or more times. Using its own MiXCR run on the reads, TCRdb lists one record per CDR3 protein. There are over 200,000 distinct CDR3 sequences in the sample; roughly 13% occur only once, and around 9.5% lies in the top ten. This sample is part of a study of T cell repertoires in cytomegalovirus infection. Study information: Both CMV infection and a matching HLA type were indicated by public TCR beta signatures.

The germline V gene has CDR1 SEHNR and CDR2 FQNEAQ (reference sequence). V shed 5 bases and J shed 0 bases, with 16 bases lying between them. CDR3 length equals 16 residues. This sequence was found in a human donor in good health (CMV status not recorded). Some clones in this sample may be carry-over from other donors' samples. The sequencing input was PBMCs. The chain joins TRBV7-9 to TRBJ1-1; D gene ambiguous. CDR3: CASSPPEGGLNTEAFF. The CDR3 bases are TGTGCCAGCAGCCCCCCGGAGGGCGGGTTGAACACTGAAGCTTTCTTT.